A selection of T cell receptor beta chains follows, all from one sample in a study of regulatory T cells in long-lasting Graves disease. In TCRdb, the multiplex PCR reads were re-called with MiXCR into one record per CDR3 protein. The sample lists under 300,000 distinct CDR3 sequences; around 18% were seen once. Sequenced material: peripheral blood mononuclear cells (PBMCs), taken at new diagnosis, from a patient treated with antithyroid drugs. Receptors were obtained from a female donor with Graves disease. Each CDR3 is given with its conserved first and last residue. The D gene is left open where the match is weak. Part of the rows lack a size; the others show once, few, many or a class for expanded clones.

abundance	v_gene	d_gene	j_gene	CDR3aa	CDR3nt
many	TRBV20-1	TRBD2	TRBJ2-2	CSATPSGIGGAGELFF	TGCAGTGCTACCCCTAGCGGGATTGGTGGGGCCGGGGAGCTGTTTTTT
many	TRBV28	TRBD1	TRBJ2-3	CANRDRNTDTQYF	TGTGCCAACCGGGACAGGAACACAGATACGCAGTATTTT
NA	TRBV30	TRBD1	TRBJ2-1	CAWSHVDRVGYNEQFF	TGTGCCTGGAGTCACGTAGACAGGGTGGGCTACAATGAGCAGTTCTTC
NA	TRBV5-4	NA	TRBJ1-6	CASSLGLSSNSPLHF	TGTGCCAGCAGCTTAGGACTGTCCTCCAATTCACCCCTCCACTTT
many	TRBV29-1	NA	TRBJ1-4	CSVEIGTSEKLFF	TGCAGCGTTGAAATTGGGACTTCTGAAAAACTGTTTTTT
many	TRBV11-3	NA	TRBJ1-1	CASSLDPETSLEAFF	TGTGCCAGCAGCTTAGATCCCGAGACGAGCCTTGAAGCTTTCTTT
NA	TRBV5-5	NA	TRBJ2-1	CASSLERIEQFF	TGTGCCAGCAGCTTGGAGAGAATTGAGCAGTTCTTC
few	TRBV7-9	NA	TRBJ2-7	CASSPTRVYEQYF	TGTGCCAGCAGCCCAACCAGGGTCTACGAGCAGTACTTC
NA	TRBV6-5	TRBD2	TRBJ2-3	CASSSSGSKADTQYF	TGTGCCAGCAGTTCTAGCGGGAGTAAGGCAGATACGCAGTATTTT
many	TRBV27	NA	TRBJ2-1	CASRTRDPYNEQFF	TGTGCCAGCAGAACAAGGGACCCCTACAATGAGCAGTTCTTC
few	TRBV20-1	NA	TRBJ2-3	CSATPITGPSTDTQYF	TGCAGTGCCACACCGATCACGGGACCCTCCACAGATACGCAGTATTTT
few	TRBV12-3/TRBV12-4	NA	TRBJ1-5	CASSLRGPNSNQPQHF	TGTGCCAGCAGTTTACGAGGTCCCAATAGCAATCAGCCCCAGCATTTT
many	TRBV7-8	TRBD2	TRBJ2-1	CASSPRGSGRDNEQFF	TGTGCCAGCAGCCCCCGGGGCAGCGGGAGAGACAATGAGCAGTTCTTC
many	TRBV2	TRBD2	TRBJ2-5	CARKGTSGRADETQYF	TGTGCCAGAAAAGGGACTAGCGGGAGGGCCGATGAGACCCAGTACTTC
many	TRBV29-1	NA	TRBJ2-1	CSVDSFDEQFF	TGCAGCGTTGACAGTTTTGATGAGCAGTTCTTC
many	TRBV20-1	NA	TRBJ2-3	CSARDPRDRSADTQYF	TGCAGTGCTAGAGACCCGCGGGATAGATCAGCAGATACGCAGTATTTT
many	TRBV3-1	NA	TRBJ1-3	CASRRDFSGNTIYF	TGTGCCAGCAGACGGGACTTCTCTGGAAACACCATATATTTT
NA	TRBV6-2/TRBV6-3	TRBD1	TRBJ1-2	CAITGTGVGYTF	TGTGCCATCACCGGGACAGGGGTTGGCTACACCTTC
many	TRBV28	NA	TRBJ2-5	CASSPLGSGPETQYF	TGTGCCAGCAGTCCCCTGGGGAGCGGACCAGAGACCCAGTACTTC
many	TRBV20-1	NA	TRBJ2-1	CSARDWFGADNEQFF	TGCAGTGCTAGAGATTGGTTTGGGGCCGACAATGAGCAGTTCTTC
NA	TRBV18	NA	TRBJ2-7	CASSLEGLEQYF	TGTGCCAGCTCACTCGAAGGTCTCGAGCAGTACTTC
NA	TRBV4-3	NA	TRBJ2-3	CASSQEQLATDTQYF	TGCGCCAGCAGCCAAGAACAGCTAGCAACAGATACGCAGTATTTT
many	TRBV6-1	TRBD1	TRBJ1-5	CASSPGTGGYSNQPQHF	TGTGCCAGCTCACCCGGGACAGGGGGATATAGCAATCAGCCCCAGCATTTT
many	TRBV6-5	TRBD1	TRBJ2-6	CASSSPVSGQGFSGANVLTF	TGTGCCAGCAGTTCCCCCGTGTCGGGACAGGGATTCTCTGGGGCCAACGTCCTGACTTTC
NA	TRBV28	TRBD2	TRBJ2-1	CASSSKAPVAGGQGNEQFF	TGTGCCAGCAGTTCCAAAGCGCCCGTAGCGGGAGGGCAGGGCAATGAGCAGTTCTTC
many	TRBV20-1	NA	TRBJ2-7	CSARGLGPSYEQYF	TGCAGTGCTAGAGGTCTGGGACCCTCCTACGAGCAGTACTTC
many	TRBV20-1	NA	TRBJ1-4	CSARVTAEKLFF	TGCAGTGCTAGAGTAACAGCTGAAAAACTGTTTTTT
many	TRBV24-1	NA	TRBJ1-4	CATSDDRDGNEKLFF	TGTGCCACCAGTGATGATCGGGACGGTAATGAAAAACTGTTTTTT